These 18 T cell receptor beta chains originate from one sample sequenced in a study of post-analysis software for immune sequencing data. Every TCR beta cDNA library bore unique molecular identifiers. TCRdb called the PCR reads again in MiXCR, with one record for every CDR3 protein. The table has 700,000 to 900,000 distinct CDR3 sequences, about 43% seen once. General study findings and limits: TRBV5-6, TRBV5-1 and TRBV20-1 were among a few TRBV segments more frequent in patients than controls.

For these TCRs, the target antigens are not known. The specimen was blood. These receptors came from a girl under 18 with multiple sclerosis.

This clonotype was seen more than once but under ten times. The CDR3 DNA reads TGCAGTGCTAGGTCCCGTAGCCACGAGCAGTACTTC. This gives the protein CSARSRSHEQYF. V and J are TRBV20-1 and TRBJ2-5; the D is unclear. The J call is in doubt because the DNA end fits TRBJ2-7 better. CDR3 length: 12 amino acids. Germline V gene lookup returns CDR1 DFQATT and CDR2 SNEGSKA (reference sequence).

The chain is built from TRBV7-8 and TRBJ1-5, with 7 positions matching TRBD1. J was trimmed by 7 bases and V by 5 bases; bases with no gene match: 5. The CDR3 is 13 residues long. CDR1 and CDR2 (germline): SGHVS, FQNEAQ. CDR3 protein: CASSPGGQQPQHF. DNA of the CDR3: TGTGCCAGCAGCCCGGGGGGACAGCAGCCCCAGCATTTT.

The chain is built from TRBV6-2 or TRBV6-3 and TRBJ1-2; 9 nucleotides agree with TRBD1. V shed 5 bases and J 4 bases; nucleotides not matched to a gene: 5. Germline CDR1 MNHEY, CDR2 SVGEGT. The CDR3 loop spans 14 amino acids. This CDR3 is CASSRQGESYGYTF. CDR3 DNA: TGTGCCAGCAGTCGACAGGGGGAAAGCTATGGCTACACCTTC.

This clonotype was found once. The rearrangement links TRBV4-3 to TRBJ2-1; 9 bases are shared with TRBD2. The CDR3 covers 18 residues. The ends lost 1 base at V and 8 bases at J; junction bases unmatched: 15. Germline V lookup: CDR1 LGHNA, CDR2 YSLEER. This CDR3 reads CASSQVELAGRRSDEQFF. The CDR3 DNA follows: TGCGCCAGCAGCCAAGTAGAGCTAGCGGGGAGAAGGAGCGATGAGCAGTTCTTC.

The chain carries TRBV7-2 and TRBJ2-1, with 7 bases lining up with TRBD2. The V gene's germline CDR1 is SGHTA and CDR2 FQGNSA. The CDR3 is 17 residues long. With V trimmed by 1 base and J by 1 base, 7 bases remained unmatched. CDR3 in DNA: TGTGCCAGCAGCTTAGGCCACTGGACTAGTTCCTACAATGAGCAGTTCTTC. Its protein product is CASSLGHWTSSYNEQFF.

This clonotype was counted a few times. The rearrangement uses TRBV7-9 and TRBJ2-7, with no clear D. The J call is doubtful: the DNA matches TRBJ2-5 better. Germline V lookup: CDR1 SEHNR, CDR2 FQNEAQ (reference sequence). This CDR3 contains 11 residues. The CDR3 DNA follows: TGTGCCACCAAATTGGAGGAGACCCAGTACTTC. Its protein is CATKLEETQYF.

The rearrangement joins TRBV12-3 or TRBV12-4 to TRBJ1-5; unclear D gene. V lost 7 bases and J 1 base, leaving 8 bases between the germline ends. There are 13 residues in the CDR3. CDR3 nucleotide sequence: TGTGCCAGCACCAAACAGAGCAATCAGCCCCAGCATTTT. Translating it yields CASTKQSNQPQHF.

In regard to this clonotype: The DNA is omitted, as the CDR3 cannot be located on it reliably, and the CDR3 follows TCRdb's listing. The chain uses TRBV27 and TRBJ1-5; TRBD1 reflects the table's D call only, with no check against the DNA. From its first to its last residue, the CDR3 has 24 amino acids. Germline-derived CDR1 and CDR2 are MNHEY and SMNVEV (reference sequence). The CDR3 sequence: CASSHRGAYNEQFFGPGNNQPQHF.

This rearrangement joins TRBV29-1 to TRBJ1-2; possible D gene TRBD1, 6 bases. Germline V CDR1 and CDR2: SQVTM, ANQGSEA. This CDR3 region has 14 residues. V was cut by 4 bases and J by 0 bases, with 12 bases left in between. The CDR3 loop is CSVAGTTANYGYTF. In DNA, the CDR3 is TGCAGCGTTGCCGGGACAACAGCTAACTATGGCTACACCTTC.

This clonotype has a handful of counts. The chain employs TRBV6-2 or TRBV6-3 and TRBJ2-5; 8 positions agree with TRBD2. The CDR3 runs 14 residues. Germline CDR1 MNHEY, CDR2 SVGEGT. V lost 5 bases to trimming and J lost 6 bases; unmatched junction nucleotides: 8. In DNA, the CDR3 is TGTGCCAGCAGTCGGACTAGCCCCACGAAGACCCAGTACTTC. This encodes CASSRTSPTKTQYF.

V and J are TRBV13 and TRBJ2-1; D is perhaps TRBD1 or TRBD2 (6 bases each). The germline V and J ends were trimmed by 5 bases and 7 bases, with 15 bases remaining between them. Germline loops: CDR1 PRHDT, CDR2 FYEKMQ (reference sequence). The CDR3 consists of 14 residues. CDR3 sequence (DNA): TGTGCCAGCAGCCATGCGACAGGAGGGAATGAGCAGTTCTTC. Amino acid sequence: CASSHATGGNEQFF.

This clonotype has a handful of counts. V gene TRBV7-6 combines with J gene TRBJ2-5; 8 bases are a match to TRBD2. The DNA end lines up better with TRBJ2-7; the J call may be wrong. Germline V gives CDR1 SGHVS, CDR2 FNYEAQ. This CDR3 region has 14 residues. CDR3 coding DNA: TGTGCCAGCAGCTTAGTTGCGGGAGGCCACGAGCAGTACTTC. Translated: CASSLVAGGHEQYF.

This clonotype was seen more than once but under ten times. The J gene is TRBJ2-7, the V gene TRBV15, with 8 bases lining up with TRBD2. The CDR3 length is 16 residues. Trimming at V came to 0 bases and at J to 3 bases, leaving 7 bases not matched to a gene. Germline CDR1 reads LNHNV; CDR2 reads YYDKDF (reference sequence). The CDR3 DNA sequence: TGTGCCACCAGCAGAGATCCGGGAGGGCCTAGCTACGAGCAGTACTTC. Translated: CATSRDPGGPSYEQYF.

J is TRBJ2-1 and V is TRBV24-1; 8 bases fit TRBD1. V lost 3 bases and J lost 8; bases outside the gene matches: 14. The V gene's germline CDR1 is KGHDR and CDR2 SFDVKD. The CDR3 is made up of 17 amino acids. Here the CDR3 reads CATSDTLPGQAVDEQFF. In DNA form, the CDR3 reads TGTGCCACCAGTGATACACTGCCGGGACAGGCTGTCGATGAGCAGTTCTTC.

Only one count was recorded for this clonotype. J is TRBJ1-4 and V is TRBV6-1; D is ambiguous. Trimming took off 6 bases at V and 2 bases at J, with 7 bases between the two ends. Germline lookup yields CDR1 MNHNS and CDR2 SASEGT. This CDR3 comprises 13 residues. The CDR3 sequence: CASSTDTNEKLFF. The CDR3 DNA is TGTGCCAGCAGCACAGATACTAATGAAAAACTGTTTTTT.

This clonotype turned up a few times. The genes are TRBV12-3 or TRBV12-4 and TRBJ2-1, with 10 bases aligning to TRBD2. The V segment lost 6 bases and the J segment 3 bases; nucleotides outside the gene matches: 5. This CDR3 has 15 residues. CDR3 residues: CASSPTSGNYNEQFF. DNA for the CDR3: TGTGCCAGCAGCCCCACTAGCGGGAACTACAATGAGCAGTTCTTC.

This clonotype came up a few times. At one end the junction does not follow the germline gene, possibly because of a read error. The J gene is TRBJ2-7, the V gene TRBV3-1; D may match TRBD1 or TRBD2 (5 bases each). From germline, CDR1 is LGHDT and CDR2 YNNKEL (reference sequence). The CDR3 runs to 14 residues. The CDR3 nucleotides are TGTGCCAGCAGCCCGGGGACGGCGGGCTACGAGCTGTACTTC. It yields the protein CASSPGTAGYELYF.

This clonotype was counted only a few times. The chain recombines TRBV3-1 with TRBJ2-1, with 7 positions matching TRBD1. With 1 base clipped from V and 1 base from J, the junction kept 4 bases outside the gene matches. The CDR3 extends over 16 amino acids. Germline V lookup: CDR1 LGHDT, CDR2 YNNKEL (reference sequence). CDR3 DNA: TGTGCCAGCAGCCAAGCCCAGACAGGGTCCTACAATGAGCAGTTCTTC. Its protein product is CASSQAQTGSYNEQFF.